Shown below are 18 T cell receptor beta chains from a single sample sequenced in a study of T-cell memory formation after mild COVID-19. Via MiXCR, TCRdb re-called the 5' RACE reads, giving one row per CDR3 protein. The sample has about 55,000 distinct CDR3 sequences; 8% to 9.5% are singletons. Input material: PBMCs or a T cell subset sorted from them (not recorded which). Every receptor here comes from a young man who had mild COVID-19 (a few samples of this study predate the infection). Cell type and time point are not known.

CDR3 bases: TGCGCCAGCAGCTTGGGGACGGTTAAAGAGACCCAGTACTTC. Its protein product is CASSLGTVKETQYF. The chain combines TRBV5-1 with TRBJ2-5; D is uncertain. CDR3 length equals 14 residues. CDR1 SGHRS and CDR2 YFSETQ come from the germline V gene. V dropped 0 bases and J dropped 3 bases, with 9 bases sitting between them.

This sequence joins TRBV18 and TRBJ2-7; 7 positions match TRBD1. With 3 bases clipped from V and 5 bases from J, the junction kept 7 bases outside the gene matches. The germline CDR1 and CDR2 sequences are KGHSH and LQKENI. The CDR3 covers 14 residues. Here the CDR3 reads CASSPTGAVNEQYF. The CDR3 nucleotides read TGTGCCAGCTCACCCACAGGGGCGGTGAACGAGCAGTACTTC.

This chain links TRBV7-2 with TRBJ2-7, with TRBD1 matching over 7 bases. The V gene's germline CDR1 is SGHTA and CDR2 FQGNSA. The CDR3 contains 14 residues. Losses at the gene ends were 4 bases for V and 2 bases for J; bases not matched to a gene: 5. The CDR3 sequence is CASSSGQMTYEQYF. In DNA, the CDR3 is TGTGCCAGCAGCTCGGGACAGATGACCTACGAGCAGTACTTC.

This sequence joins TRBV5-6 and TRBJ2-3; D gene ambiguous. The length of the CDR3 is 15 residues. With 0 bases removed from V and 0 bases from J, the gap between germline ends came to 8 bases. Germline V gene data show CDR1 as SGHDT and CDR2 as YYEEEE. The CDR3 DNA reads as TGTGCCAGCAGCTTGGAACAGTATAGCACAGATACGCAGTATTTT. Translation gives CASSLEQYSTDTQYF.

The sample holds a few counts of this clonotype. The CDR3: CSARADREYQPQHF. CDR3 nucleotides: TGCAGTGCTAGGGCGGACAGGGAGTATCAGCCCCAGCATTTT. The chain carries TRBV20-1 and TRBJ1-5; 8 bases match TRBD1. CDR1 DFQATT and CDR2 SNEGSKA come from the germline V gene (reference sequence). The CDR3 is 14 amino acids. Trimming took 3 bases from V and 5 from J; bases not matched to a gene: 6.

In this sample, this clonotype turned up a few times. CDR3 sequence (DNA): TGTGCCACCAGTGATGGCCCCGAAGATACGCAGTATTTT. Amino acid sequence: CATSDGPEDTQYF. The rearrangement uses TRBV24-1 and TRBJ2-3, with D unresolved. The CDR3 is 13 residues long. The germline gives CDR1 KGHDR, CDR2 SFDVKD. Deletions cut 3 bases from V and 5 bases from J, with 8 bases between.

The chain carries TRBV6-6 and TRBJ2-5; D tentatively reads TRBD1 or TRBD2 (5 bases each). Germline V gene sequence: CDR1 MNHNY, CDR2 SVGAGI (reference sequence). This CDR3 has 14 residues. V was trimmed by 6 bases and J by 5 bases, leaving 16 bases between them. CDR3: CASSRDAGSETQYF. CDR3 nucleotides: TGTGCCAGCAGCCGGGACGCCGGGTCGGAGACCCAGTACTTC.

The chain is built from TRBV11-2 and TRBJ2-3; D possibly corresponds to TRBD2 (7 bases). This CDR3 spans 15 amino acids. Per germline, CDR1 SGHAT and CDR2 FQNNGV. Trimming left V 4 bases short and J 0 bases short, with 11 bases between. CDR3 coding DNA: TGTGCCAGCAGCTCGCGGGGGCCTAGCACAGATACGCAGTATTTT. It specifies CASSSRGPSTDTQYF.

This chain's CDR3 is CASSLKSGGAWETQYF. The DNA for the CDR3 is TGTGCCAGCAGCTTAAAGAGCGGGGGGGCCTGGGAGACCCAGTACTTC. The chain combines TRBV7-2 with TRBJ2-5; TRBD2 agrees at 10 bases. In germline, CDR1 is SGHTA, CDR2 FQGNSA. The CDR3 contains 16 residues. With V trimmed by 2 bases and J by 5 bases, 8 bases remained unmatched. Variable domain in full (rest from reference TRBV7-2 and TRBJ2-5): GAGVSQSPSNKVTEKGKDVELRCDPISGHTALYWYRQSLGQGLEFLIYFQGNSAPDKSGLPSDRFSAERTGGSVSTLTIQRTQQEDSAVYLCASSLKSGGAWETQYFGPGTRLLVL.

This clonotype was detected only a few times. This chain uses TRBV20-1 with TRBJ2-5; D ambiguous. CDR3 length: 13 residues. V lost 6 bases and J 5 bases, leaving 16 bases between the germline ends. Germline V gives CDR1 DFQATT, CDR2 SNEGSKA (reference sequence). The CDR3 DNA follows: TGCAGTGCCCCAGGTGAAGGGCGGGAGACCCAGTACTTC. Its translation is CSAPGEGRETQYF.

The chain links TRBV7-2 to TRBJ2-5, with unresolved D. Germline CDR1 is SGHTA and CDR2 is FQGNSA. With 5 bases removed from V and 0 bases from J, the gap between germline ends came to 4 bases. CDR3 length: 12 amino acids. CDR3 in DNA: TGTGCCAGCAGCGCCTACCAAGAGACCCAGTACTTC. This codes for CASSAYQETQYF.

This clonotype was seen repeatedly, ten times or more. The chain has TRBV27 and TRBJ2-2; D remains ambiguous. V lost 2 bases to trimming and J lost 4 bases, with 11 bases between them. Germline-derived CDR1 and CDR2 are MNHEY and SMNVEV (reference sequence). CDR3 length equals 15 residues. The CDR3 coding sequence is TGTGCCAGCAGTTTAATGGGTCCCGGCACCGGGGAGCTGTTTTTT. It encodes CASSLMGPGTGELFF.

V gene TRBV6-2 or TRBV6-3 combines with J gene TRBJ1-2, with D uncertain. This CDR3 is 13 amino acids long. With 5 bases removed from V and 5 bases from J, the gap between germline ends came to 12 bases. CDR1 is MNHEY and CDR2 is SVGEGT in the germline V gene. In DNA form, the CDR3 reads TGTGCCAGCAGTACCCGGGCCGCATATGGCTACACCTTC. Translated: CASSTRAAYGYTF.

This clonotype was detected a few times. The V and J genes are TRBV7-3 and TRBJ1-1; the D is unclear. The germline CDR1 and CDR2 sequences are SGHTA and FQGTGA. The CDR3 is 13 residues long. Trimming took 5 bases from V and 8 from J, leaving 15 bases between them. CDR3 loop: CASSRGANVEAFF. The DNA of the CDR3 is TGTGCCAGCAGCCGGGGTGCAAATGTCGAAGCTTTCTTT.

This clonotype was counted at least ten times. The chain couples TRBV29-1 to TRBJ2-7; D call uncertain. Germline V gives CDR1 SQVTM, CDR2 ANQGSEA. V lost 5 bases and J lost 7, with 12 bases in between. CDR3 size: 11 residues. CDR3 nucleotide sequence: TGCAGCGTTTCGAATGTGGGGGAGCAGTACGTC. It codes for CSVSNVGEQYV.

The rearrangement joins TRBV28 to TRBJ1-1; 7 bases fit TRBD1. Germline loops: CDR1 MDHEN, CDR2 SYDVKM. The CDR3 loop spans 15 amino acids. J gave up 0 bases and V 4 bases, and 5 bases lay outside the gene matches. For the CDR3, the DNA is TGTGCCAGCAGTTCCGGGACAGTAATGAACACTGAAGCTTTCTTT. It codes for CASSSGTVMNTEAFF.

This clonotype was detected only a few times. This rearrangement joins TRBV2 to TRBJ2-1; D possibly corresponds to TRBD1 (5 bases). Trimming shortened V by 1 base and J by 2 bases, and 9 bases separated the two germline ends. The CDR3 contains 15 residues. Germline assignment: CDR1 SNHLY and CDR2 FYNNEI. CDR3 sequence: CASSEEAGTYNEQFF. The CDR3 DNA reads as TGTGCCAGCAGTGAAGAGGCAGGGACCTACAATGAGCAGTTCTTC.

This chain links TRBV5-1 with TRBJ1-1; D is unresolved. Trimming shortened V by 4 bases and J by 3 bases, and 10 bases separated the two germline ends. Germline CDR1 SGHRS, CDR2 YFSETQ. The length of the CDR3 is 13 residues. The DNA for the CDR3 is TGCGCCAGCAGCGAGAGTACCGACACTGAAGCTTTCTTT. It is translated as CASSESTDTEAFF.